Following are 20 T cell receptor beta chains from one sample sequenced in a study of cytomegalovirus exposure and HLA in healthy donors listed by TCRdb under 2017. The library was obtained by the immunoSEQ multiplex PCR assay. A mixture of 60 forward primers for TCR Vbeta segments and 13 reverse primers for TCR Jbeta segments was used in the multiplex PCR. TCRdb obtained this table from immuneACCESS and retained in-frame rearrangements with V and J assigned. These tables miss some clones; where compared with another copy, unresolved V genes account for less than half of the shortfall, and the remainder is unexplained. Counted in this sample were approximately 190,000 clones; around four fifths of them appeared once. The top ten clones comprise around 2.5% of the sample. Sample: PBMCs. The receptors were gathered from a woman between 50 and 59 years old in good health and CMV-seropositive.

The chain is built from TRBV6-1 and TRBJ2-2, with D tentatively TRBD1 (6 bases). CDR1 and CDR2 from the germline V gene are MNHNS and SASEGT. The CDR3 loop spans 15 amino acids. V lost 5 bases and J lost 6, with 16 bases in between. The CDR3 nucleotides read TGTGCCAGCAGTTTACAGGGACGCGGGTCCGGGGAGCTGTTTTTT. This encodes CASSLQGRGSGELFF.

The CDR3: CSVEFWDRPYEQYF. As DNA, the CDR3 is TGCAGCGTTGAATTTTGGGACAGACCCTACGAGCAGTACTTC. The chain links TRBV29-1 to TRBJ2-7, with TRBD1 identical over 7 bases. The CDR3 is 14 residues long. Germline V gene lookup returns CDR1 SQVTM and CDR2 ANQGSEA. J gave up 2 bases and V 2 bases, and 6 bases lay outside the gene matches.

The chain carries TRBV15 and TRBJ1-2; 9 bases match TRBD1. Germline CDR1 and CDR2: LNHNV and YYDKDF (reference sequence). After removal of 0 bases from V and 8 bases from J, the junction contained 7 bases not matched to a gene. This CDR3 contains 15 residues. The CDR3 is CATSRDGTGRGGYTF. DNA for the CDR3: TGTGCCACCAGCAGAGATGGGACAGGGCGAGGGGGCTACACCTTC.

As regards this clone: Other DNA sequences in this sample translate to the same CDR3. The genes are TRBV18 and TRBJ2-5; D perhaps matches TRBD2 (5 bases). V was shortened by 0 bases and J by 4 bases, with 6 bases between the two germline ends. From germline, CDR1 is KGHSH and CDR2 LQKENI. The length of the CDR3 is 13 residues. The CDR3 DNA sequence: TGTGCCAGCTCACCACCCAGCGGAGAGACCCAGTACTTC. This gives the protein CASSPPSGETQYF. The variable domain in full, with the rest retrieved from reference TRBV18 and TRBJ2-5, is NAGVMQNPRHLVRRRGQEARLRCSPMKGHSHVYWYRQLPEEGLKFMVYLQKENIIDESGMPKERFSAEFPKEGPSILRIQQVVRGDSAAYFCASSPPSGETQYFGPGTRLLVL.

The chain links TRBV10-3 to TRBJ2-1, with TRBD2 matching 8 bases. Germline CDR1 is ENHRY and CDR2 is SYGVKD. V lost 4 bases to trimming and J lost 3 bases; unmatched junction nucleotides: 8. The CDR3 length is 16 residues. CDR3 DNA: TGTGCCATCAGTGGCCACCGGGGGGGCGTCTACAATGAGCAGTTCTTC. It is translated as CAISGHRGGVYNEQFF.

To note about this clone: A read error may produce the germline difference seen at one junction end. The chain uses TRBV7-9 and TRBJ1-4; TRBD1 matches at 8 bases. This CDR3 is 16 amino acids long. The germline CDR1 and CDR2 sequences are SEHNR and FQNEAQ (reference sequence). CDR3 loop: CSSRRNQGAGDEKLFF. The CDR3 bases are TGTTCCAGCAGACGCAATCAGGGGGCTGGTGATGAAAAACTGTTTTTT.

The rearrangement uses TRBV20-1 and TRBJ1-5, with D uncertain. The CDR3 spans 11 residues. V lost 4 bases to trimming and J lost 12 bases, with 13 bases between them. Looked up from germline, CDR1 is DFQATT and CDR2 is SNEGSKA (reference sequence). The CDR3 region is CSAIPLNVQHF. DNA for the CDR3: TGCAGTGCTATCCCTCTAAACGTCCAGCATTTT.

Of note for this clone: The junction shows a germline mismatch at one end, possibly a read error. V and J are TRBV7-9 and TRBJ2-1; D is ambiguous. The CDR3 runs to 12 residues. CDR1 and CDR2 (germline): SEHNR, FQNEAQ (reference sequence). CDR3 sequence reads: CSSSLNSNEQFF. The CDR3 DNA sequence: TGTTCCAGCAGCTTAAACTCCAATGAGCAGTTCTTC.

The chain is built from TRBV25-1 and TRBJ2-3; perhaps TRBD2 as D (6 bases). Deletions cut 1 base from V and 5 bases from J, with 7 bases between. The CDR3 spans 13 residues. CDR1 and CDR2 (germline): MGHDK, SYGVNS. For the CDR3, the DNA is TGTGCCAGCAGTGAATGGCGGGGAGATACGCAGTATTTT. Its translation: CASSEWRGDTQYF.

The rearrangement joins TRBV7-9 to TRBJ1-1; D perhaps matches TRBD1 (5 bases). Germline CDR1 SEHNR, CDR2 FQNEAQ (reference sequence). CDR3 length: 15 residues. Deletions cut 2 bases from V and 4 bases from J, with 14 bases between. CDR3 amino acids: CASSLWGGEGTEAFF. The CDR3, as DNA: TGTGCCAGCAGCTTATGGGGGGGGGAGGGCACTGAAGCTTTCTTT.

The chain links TRBV6-1 to TRBJ1-6, with 7 bases fitting TRBD1. This CDR3 has 14 residues. CDR1 is MNHNS and CDR2 is SASEGT in the germline V gene. The trim removed 6 bases at V and 9 bases at J, leaving 8 bases unmatched. Written as DNA, the CDR3 is TGTGCCAGCAGGCGGGACAGCTCGTTTTCACCCCTCCACTTT. Its protein is CASRRDSSFSPLHF.

The rearrangement uses TRBV14 and TRBJ1-2, with D possibly matching TRBD1 (6 bases). The ends were cut back, 6 bases at V and 3 bases at J, with 11 bases in the middle. Germline V lookup: CDR1 SGHDN, CDR2 FVKESK. The length of the CDR3 is 13 residues. CDR3 sequence reads: CASSSGVDYGYTF. The CDR3 nucleotides read TGTGCCAGCAGTTCAGGGGTGGACTATGGCTACACCTTC.

The rearrangement links TRBV28 to TRBJ2-7; 7 bases are a match to TRBD1. V gave up 3 bases and J gave up 0 bases; unmatched junction bases: 8. CDR3 length equals 16 residues. The germline V gene encodes CDR1 MDHEN and CDR2 SYDVKM. The CDR3 nucleotides read TGTGCCAGCAGTTTGGGACAGCCAAGGAGCTCCTACGAGCAGTACTTC. Encoded protein: CASSLGQPRSSYEQYF. Full variable domain (rest looked up from reference TRBV28 and TRBJ2-7): DVKVTQSSRYLVKRTGEKVFLECVQDMDHENMFWYRQDPGLGLRLIYFSYDVKMKEKGDIPEGYSVSREKKERFSLILESASTNQTSMYLCASSLGQPRSSYEQYFGPGTRLTVT.

The chain employs TRBV28 and TRBJ1-1, with 9 bases identical to TRBD1. Germline lookup yields CDR1 MDHEN and CDR2 SYDVKM. There are 15 residues in the CDR3. Trimming took 4 bases from V and 4 from J; bases not matched to a gene: 7. The chain's CDR3 is CASSSGTGTGTEAFF. The DNA for the CDR3 is TGTGCCAGCAGTTCCGGGACAGGGACTGGCACTGAAGCTTTCTTT.

The chain links TRBV28 to TRBJ1-1; the D is unclear. Germline V gives CDR1 MDHEN, CDR2 SYDVKM. Trimming left V 3 bases short and J 0 bases short, with 8 bases between. The CDR3 loop spans 14 amino acids. The CDR3: CASSLLRMNTEAFF. DNA of the CDR3: TGTGCCAGCAGTTTGCTGCGGATGAACACTGAAGCTTTCTTT.

CDR3 DNA: TGTGCCAGCAGCCCAGAGGGGGCTTTATCTGGAAACACCATATATTTT. This encodes CASSPEGALSGNTIYF. V gene TRBV7-2 combines with J gene TRBJ1-3; 7 bases map to TRBD1. With 5 bases clipped from V and 1 base from J, the junction kept 8 bases outside the gene matches. The CDR3 is 16 amino acids. CDR1 is SGHTA and CDR2 is FQGNSA in the germline V gene.

V usage is TRBV11-2 and J usage is TRBJ2-2, with D perhaps matching TRBD1 (5 bases). The V end lost 1 base, the J end lost 0 bases, and 9 bases lay between the germline ends. From germline, CDR1 is SGHAT and CDR2 FQNNGV. CDR3 size: 16 residues. The CDR3 bases are TGTGCCAGCAGCTTAGTAGGGGCCCCGAACACCGGGGAGCTGTTTTTT. Translation: CASSLVGAPNTGELFF.

This clone showed up just once. This chain uses TRBV7-8 with TRBJ2-5; TRBD2 is a possible D gene (6 bases). The CDR3 consists of 13 residues. V was cut by 6 bases and J by 5 bases, with 13 bases left in between. From germline, CDR1 is SGHVS and CDR2 FQNEAQ. The CDR3 loop is CASSRSEGETQYF. As DNA, the CDR3 is TGTGCCAGCAGTAGGTCGGAGGGGGAGACCCAGTACTTC.

The chain is built from TRBV5-4 and TRBJ2-5; possibly TRBD2 for D (6 bases). The length of the CDR3 is 15 residues. With 4 bases removed from V and 5 bases from J, the gap between germline ends came to 18 bases. Germline values: CDR1 SGHNT, CDR2 YYREEE (reference sequence). CDR3 sequence reads: CASSPPGLEGETQYF. The CDR3 bases are TGTGCCAGCAGCCCCCCGGGACTCGAGGGGGAGACCCAGTACTTC.

The chain couples TRBV6-1 to TRBJ2-7; 7 bases map to TRBD1. The CDR3 totals 13 residues. CDR1 and CDR2 (germline): MNHNS, SASEGT. V lost 5 bases and J lost 3; bases outside the gene matches: 4. The CDR3 here is CASSLDRVYEQYF. CDR3 DNA sequence: TGTGCCAGCAGTCTAGACAGGGTCTACGAGCAGTACTTC.